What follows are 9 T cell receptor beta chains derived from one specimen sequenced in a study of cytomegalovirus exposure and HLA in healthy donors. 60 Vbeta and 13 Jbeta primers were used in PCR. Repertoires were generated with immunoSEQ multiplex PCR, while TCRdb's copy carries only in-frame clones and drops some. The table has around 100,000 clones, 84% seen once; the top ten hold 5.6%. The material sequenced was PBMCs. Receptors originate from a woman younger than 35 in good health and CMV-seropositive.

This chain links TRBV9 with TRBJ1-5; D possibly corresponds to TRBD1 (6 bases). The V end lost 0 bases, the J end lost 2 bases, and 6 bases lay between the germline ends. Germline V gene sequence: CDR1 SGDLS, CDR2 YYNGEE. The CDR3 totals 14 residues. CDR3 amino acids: CASSVAGGNQPQHF. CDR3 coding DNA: TGTGCCAGCAGCGTAGCAGGGGGCAATCAGCCCCAGCATTTT.

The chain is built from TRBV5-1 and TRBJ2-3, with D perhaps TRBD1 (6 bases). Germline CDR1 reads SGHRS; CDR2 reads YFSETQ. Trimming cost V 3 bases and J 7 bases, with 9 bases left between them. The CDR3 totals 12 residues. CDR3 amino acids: CASSWGQNTQYF. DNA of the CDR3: TGCGCCAGCAGCTGGGGACAAAATACGCAGTATTTT.

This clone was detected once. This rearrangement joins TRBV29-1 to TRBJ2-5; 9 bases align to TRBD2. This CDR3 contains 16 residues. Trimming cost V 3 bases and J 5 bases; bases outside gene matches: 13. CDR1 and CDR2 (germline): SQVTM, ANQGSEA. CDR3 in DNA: TGCAGCGTTGATACTCTAGCGGGAACAGTGTCGGAGACCCAGTACTTC. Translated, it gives CSVDTLAGTVSETQYF. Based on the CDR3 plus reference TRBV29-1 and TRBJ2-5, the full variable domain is SAVISQKPSRDICQRGTSLTIQCQVDSQVTMMFWYRQQPGQSLTLIATANQGSEATYESGFVIDKFPISRPNLTFSTLTVSNMSPEDSSIYLCSVDTLAGTVSETQYFGPGTRLLVL.

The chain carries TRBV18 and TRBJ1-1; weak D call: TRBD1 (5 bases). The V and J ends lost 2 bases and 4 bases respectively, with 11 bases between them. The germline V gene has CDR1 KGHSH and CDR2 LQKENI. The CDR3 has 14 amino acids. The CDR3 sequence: CASSPDRGATEAFF. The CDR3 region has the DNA TGTGCCAGCTCACCAGATAGGGGTGCCACTGAAGCTTTCTTT. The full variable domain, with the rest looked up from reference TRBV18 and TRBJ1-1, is NAGVMQNPRHLVRRRGQEARLRCSPMKGHSHVYWYRQLPEEGLKFMVYLQKENIIDESGMPKERFSAEFPKEGPSILRIQQVVRGDSAAYFCASSPDRGATEAFFGQGTRLTVV.

The CDR3 loop reads CASSQDRGYTF. The CDR3 region has the DNA TGTGCCAGTAGTCAGGACAGAGGCTACACCTTC. This chain connects TRBV19 to TRBJ1-2, with D perhaps TRBD1 (6 bases). CDR3 length: 11 residues. V dropped 5 bases and J dropped 8 bases, with 9 bases sitting between them. CDR1 is LNHDA and CDR2 is SQIVND in the germline V gene (reference sequence). The whole variable domain, remainder taken from reference TRBV19 and TRBJ1-2, is DGGITQSPKYLFRKEGQNVTLSCEQNLNHDAMYWYRQDPGQGLRLIYYSQIVNDFQKGDIAEGYSVSREKKESFPLTVTSAQKNPTAFYLCASSQDRGYTFGSGTRLTVV.

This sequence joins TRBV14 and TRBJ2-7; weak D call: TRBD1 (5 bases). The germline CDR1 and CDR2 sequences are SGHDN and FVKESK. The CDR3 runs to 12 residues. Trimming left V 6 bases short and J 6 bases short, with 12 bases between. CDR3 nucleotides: TGTGCCAGCAGTCAGGGCCTCTTCGAGCAGTACTTC. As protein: CASSQGLFEQYF.

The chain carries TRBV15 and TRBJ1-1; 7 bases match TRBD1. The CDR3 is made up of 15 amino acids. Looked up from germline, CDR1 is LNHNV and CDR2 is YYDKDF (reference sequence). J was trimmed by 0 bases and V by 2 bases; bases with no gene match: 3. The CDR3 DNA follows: TGTGCCACCAGCAGATACGGACAGGTGAACACTGAAGCTTTCTTT. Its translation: CATSRYGQVNTEAFF.

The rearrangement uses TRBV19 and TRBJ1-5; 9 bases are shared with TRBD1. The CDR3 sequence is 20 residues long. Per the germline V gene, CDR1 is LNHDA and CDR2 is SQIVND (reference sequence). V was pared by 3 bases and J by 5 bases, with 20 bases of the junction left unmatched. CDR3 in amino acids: CASSIRTRGQGLVVDQPQHF. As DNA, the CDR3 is TGTGCCAGTAGTATCCGGACACGGGGACAGGGCCTCGTAGTTGATCAGCCCCAGCATTTT.

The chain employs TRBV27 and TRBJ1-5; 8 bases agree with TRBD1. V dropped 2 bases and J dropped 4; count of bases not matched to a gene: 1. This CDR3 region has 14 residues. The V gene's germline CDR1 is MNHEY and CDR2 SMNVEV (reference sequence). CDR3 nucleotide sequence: TGTGCCAGCAGTTTAGGACAGGGAAATCAGCCCCAGCATTTT. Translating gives CASSLGQGNQPQHF.